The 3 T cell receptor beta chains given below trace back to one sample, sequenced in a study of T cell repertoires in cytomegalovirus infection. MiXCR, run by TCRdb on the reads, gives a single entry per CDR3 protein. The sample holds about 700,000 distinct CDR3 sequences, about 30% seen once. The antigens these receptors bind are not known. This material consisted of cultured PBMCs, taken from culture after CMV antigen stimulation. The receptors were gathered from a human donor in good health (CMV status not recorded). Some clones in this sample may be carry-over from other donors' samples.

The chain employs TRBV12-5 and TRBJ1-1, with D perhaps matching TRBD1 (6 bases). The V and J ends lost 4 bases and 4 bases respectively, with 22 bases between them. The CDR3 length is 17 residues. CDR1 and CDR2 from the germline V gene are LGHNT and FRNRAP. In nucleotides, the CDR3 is TGTGCTAGTGGTTGGTGGGGGGTTGGGGGCCTGAGCACTGAAGCTTTCTTT. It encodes CASGWWGVGGLSTEAFF.

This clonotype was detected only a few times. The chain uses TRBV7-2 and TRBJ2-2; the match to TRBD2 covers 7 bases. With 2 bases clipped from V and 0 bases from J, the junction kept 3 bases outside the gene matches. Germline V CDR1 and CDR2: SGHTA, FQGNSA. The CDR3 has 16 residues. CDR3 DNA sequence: TGTGCCAGCAGCTTACTAGCGGACGCGAACACCGGGGAGCTGTTTTTT. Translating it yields CASSLLADANTGELFF.

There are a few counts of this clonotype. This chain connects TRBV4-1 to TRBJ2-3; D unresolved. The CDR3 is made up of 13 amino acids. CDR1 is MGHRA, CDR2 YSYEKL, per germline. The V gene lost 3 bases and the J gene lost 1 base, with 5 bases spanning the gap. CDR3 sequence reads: CASSHSRTDTQYF. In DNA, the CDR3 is TGCGCCAGCAGCCACTCTCGCACAGATACGCAGTATTTT.